This TCR beta chain was profiled in a study of shared clonotypes between healthy human individuals. General study results and limits: The researchers took only blood, and tissue repertoires probably look different. The study drew on few donors, limiting represented genetic and exposure-history diversity.

This CDR3 comprises 17 residues. Trimming took 1 base from V and 0 from J; bases not matched to a gene: 6. CDR1 and CDR2 from the germline V gene are LGHNA and YSLEER. Profiling relied on immunoSEQ multiplex PCR, and the TCRdb table lists in-frame clones only, not all of them. The table records 2 million to 3 million clones, under 95% of them present only once. Comment on this clone: The antigen remains undetermined.

This receptor was obtained from a young man in good health. Some clones in this sample may be carry-over from other donors' samples. The chain links TRBV4-3 to TRBJ2-1, with 7 bases matching TRBD2. The specimen sequenced was naive CD4+ T cells from PBMCs. As for subset: CD45RA+ positively selected. For the CDR3, the DNA is TGCGCCAGCAGCCAAGGGCCTAGCGGATTCTCCTACAATGAGCAGTTCTTC. Residues: CASSQGPSGFSYNEQFF.